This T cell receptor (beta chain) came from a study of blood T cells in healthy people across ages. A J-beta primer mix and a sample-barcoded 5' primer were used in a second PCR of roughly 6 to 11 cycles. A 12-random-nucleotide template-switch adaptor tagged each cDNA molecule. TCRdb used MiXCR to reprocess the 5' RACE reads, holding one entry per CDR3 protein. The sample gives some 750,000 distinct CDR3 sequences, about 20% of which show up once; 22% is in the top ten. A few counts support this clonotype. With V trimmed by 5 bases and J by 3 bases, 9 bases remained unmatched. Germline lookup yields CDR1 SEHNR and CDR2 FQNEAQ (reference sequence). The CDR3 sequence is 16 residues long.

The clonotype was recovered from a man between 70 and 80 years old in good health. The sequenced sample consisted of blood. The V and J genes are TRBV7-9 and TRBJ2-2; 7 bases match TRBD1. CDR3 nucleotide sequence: TGTGCCAGCAGCCCAGACAGGGCGTTGGACACCGGGGAGCTGTTTTTT. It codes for CASSPDRALDTGELFF.